The TCR beta chain under discussion was sequenced for a study of blood T cell repertoires in COVID-19. The wider study: Among Cohort 3 donors, those recovered had two negative PCRs, clearance, or symptom resolution. PBMCs, B-cell-depleted T cells, or T cells were the source of the cDNA or gDNA that made up the material.

Some clones are missing from TCRdb's copy, which holds only in-frame ones; the method was immunoSEQ multiplex PCR. The repertoire consists of about 270,000 clones, with 88% occurring once and the leading ten covering approximately 2%. This CDR3 comprises 14 residues. Looked up from germline, CDR1 is SEHNR and CDR2 is FQNEAQ (reference sequence). The V and J ends lost 5 bases and 4 bases, in that order; junction bases with no gene match: 5. Participant ages covered about 18 to 89 years across approximately 25 US areas. The receptor was isolated from an older woman in a cohort exposed to, infected with or recovered from COVID-19 (not recorded which). This chain connects TRBV7-9 to TRBJ1-5; TRBD1 matches 7 bases. The sample consisted of PBMCs or T cells enriched from blood (not recorded which). The CDR3 loop reads CASSEGTVNQPQHF. CDR3 nucleotide sequence: TGTGCCAGCAGCGAAGGGACAGTGAATCAGCCCCAGCATTTT.